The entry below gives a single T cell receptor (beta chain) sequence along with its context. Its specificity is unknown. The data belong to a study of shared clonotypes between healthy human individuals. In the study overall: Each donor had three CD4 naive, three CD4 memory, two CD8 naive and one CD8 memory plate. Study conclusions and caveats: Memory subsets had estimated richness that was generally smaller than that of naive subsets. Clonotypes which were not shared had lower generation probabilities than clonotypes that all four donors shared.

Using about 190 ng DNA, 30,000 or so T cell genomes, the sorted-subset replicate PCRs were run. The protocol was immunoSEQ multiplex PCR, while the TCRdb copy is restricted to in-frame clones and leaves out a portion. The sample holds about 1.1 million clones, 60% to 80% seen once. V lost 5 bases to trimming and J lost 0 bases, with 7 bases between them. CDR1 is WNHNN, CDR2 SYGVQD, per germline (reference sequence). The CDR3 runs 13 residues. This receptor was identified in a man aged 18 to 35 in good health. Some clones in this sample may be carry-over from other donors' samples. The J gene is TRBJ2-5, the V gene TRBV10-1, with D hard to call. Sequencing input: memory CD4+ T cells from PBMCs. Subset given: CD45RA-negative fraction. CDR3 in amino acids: CASSPTNQETQYF. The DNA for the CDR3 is TGCGCCAGCAGTCCAACCAACCAAGAGACCCAGTACTTC.